The following is a T cell receptor beta chain sequence with its context. Its target is unknown. This entry comes from a study of cytomegalovirus exposure and HLA in healthy donors. Study outcomes and limitations: Several of the most significant clusters appeared linked to common viral pathogens, based on a later analysis. It was only CMV serostatus that was available as immune exposure information.

The PCR contained 60 Vbeta and 13 Jbeta primers. Here immunoSEQ multiplex PCR was the method, and the copy in TCRdb shows in-frame clones only, minus some. The sample consists of 150,000 to 200,000 clones, roughly 70% of them appearing once. The length of the CDR3 is 14 residues. CDR1 SGHTA and CDR2 FQGTGA come from the germline V gene. The junction had 7 bases not matched to a gene; V was cut back by 5 bases and J by 5 bases. V usage is TRBV7-3 and J usage is TRBJ2-3, with 7 bases lining up with TRBD1. Sequenced material: PBMCs. This receptor was taken from a girl aged 10 to 17 in good health and CMV-seronegative. This CDR3 reads CASSPWDSGDTQYF. CDR3 DNA sequence: TGTGCCAGCAGCCCGTGGGACAGTGGAGATACGCAGTATTTT.